Listed below are T cell receptor beta chains from one sample, sequenced in a study of T cell repertoires in cytomegalovirus infection. The antigens for these receptors are not known. A single record per CDR3 protein comes from TCRdb applying MiXCR to the reads. The data show some 310,000 distinct CDR3 sequences, with about 25% seen just once and roughly 13% held by the top ten. This material consisted of cultured PBMCs, taken from culture after CMV antigen stimulation. These receptor sequences come from a human donor in good health (CMV status not recorded). Some clones in this sample may be carry-over from other donors' samples. CDR3s include the opening cysteine and the closing phenylalanine or tryptophan. D genes are given only for firm matches. Not all rows give a size; the values are once, few, many and, for expanded clones, a class.

TRBJ1-1 | NA | TRBV6-6 | NA | TGTGCCAGCCCCCGACAGCGGAACACTGAAGCTTTCTTT | CASPRQRNTEAFF
TRBJ2-1 | NA | TRBV4-1 | few | TGCGCCAGCAGCCAAGCCAGGGACCGTAGCTCCTACAATGAGCAGTTCTTC | CASSQARDRSSYNEQFF
TRBJ1-5 | NA | TRBV19 | NA | TGTGCCAGTATCCCCGGGGAACATAGCAATCAGCCCCAGCATTTT | CASIPGEHSNQPQHF
TRBJ2-7 | TRBD2 | TRBV7-2 | many | TGTGCCAGCAGCCCGCGAGCGGGACCCTACGAGCAGTACTTC | CASSPRAGPYEQYF
TRBJ2-3 | TRBD2 | TRBV5-6 | once | TGTGCCAGCAGCTTCCCTAGCGGGAGTAGAACAGATACGCAGTATTTT | CASSFPSGSRTDTQYF
TRBJ1-3 | NA | TRBV29-1 | NA | TGCAGCGTTGAAGGAAACACCATATATTTT | CSVEGNTIYF
TRBJ1-4 | NA | TRBV4-1 | few | TGCGCCAGCAGCGAAACGAGAAGGGAGAATGAAAAACTGTTTTTT | CASSETRRENEKLFF
TRBJ1-5 | NA | TRBV10-3 | NA | TGTGCCATCAGTGAGTCGTGGCAGATCAATCAGCCCCAGCATTTT | CAISESWQINQPQHF
TRBJ2-3 | NA | TRBV14 | few | TGTGCCAGCAGCCAAGATGCCTCTTCCATCGATACGCAGTATTTT | CASSQDASSIDTQYF
TRBJ2-7 | NA | TRBV4-3 | NA | TGCGCCAGCAGCCAAGCGAGGATCGGCTCCTACGAGCAGTACTTC | CASSQARIGSYEQYF
TRBJ2-1 | TRBD2 | TRBV19 | NA | TGTGCCAGTACCCCACCGGGACTAGCGTCTGAGCAGTTCTTC | CASTPPGLASEQFF
TRBJ2-3 | TRBD2 | TRBV28 | few | TGTGCCAGCAGTCTCCTGGCTAGCGGGAAGGATACGCAGTATTTT | CASSLLASGKDTQYF
TRBJ2-7 | TRBD1 | TRBV7-9 | NA | TGTGCCAGCAGCCCATCAGGGGGCTCTTACGAGCAGTACTTC | CASSPSGGSYEQYF
TRBJ1-2 | TRBD1 | TRBV18 | NA | TGTGCCAGCTCACCACCGGATCGGCCAGGGGGCTCTGGCTACACCTTC | CASSPPDRPGGSGYTF
TRBJ2-3 | NA | TRBV7-2 | many | TGTGCCAGCAGCTTGGGGGGAAACACAGATACGCAGTATTTT | CASSLGGNTDTQYF
TRBJ2-2 | TRBD2 | TRBV7-9 | many | TGTGCCAGCAGCACCCGGAGACTAGCGGGAGGGCCTATCGGGGAGCTGTTTTTT | CASSTRRLAGGPIGELFF
TRBJ2-2 | TRBD2 | TRBV7-4 | NA | TGTGCCAGCAGCTCTCCTAGCGGGAGGACCGGGGAGCTGTTTTTT | CASSSPSGRTGELFF
TRBJ2-1 | TRBD2 | TRBV20-1 | few | TGCAGTGCACCGACTAGCGGGCTCTCCTACAATGAGCAGTTCTTC | CSAPTSGLSYNEQFF
TRBJ2-7 | TRBD2 | TRBV28 | NA | TGTGCCAGCAGTTTATTCGGCCAGCGGGGGGTAGCCTACGAGCAGTACTTC | CASSLFGQRGVAYEQYF
TRBJ1-1 | TRBD1 | TRBV7-9 | NA | TGTGCCAGCAGCAAACAGGACAGGCCCGAAGCTTTCTTT | CASSKQDRPEAFF
TRBJ1-2 | TRBD1 | TRBV7-8 | many | TGTGCCAGCAGCCCCAGTGGACAGGGAGGCTATGGCTACACCTTC | CASSPSGQGGYGYTF
TRBJ2-2 | TRBD2 | TRBV9 | few | TGTGCCAGCAGCGCTCTAGCGGGAGAGACCGGGGAGCTGTTTTTT | CASSALAGETGELFF
TRBJ2-5 | TRBD2 | TRBV5-6 | NA | TGTGCCAGCAGCTTGGTAGGGCTAGCGGGACAGGAGACCCAGTACTTC | CASSLVGLAGQETQYF
TRBJ1-2 | NA | TRBV28 | few | TGTGCCAGCAGTTTGTCGGGGGCTTATGGCTACACCTTC | CASSLSGAYGYTF
TRBJ1-5 | NA | TRBV25-1 | few | TGTGCCAGCAGTGAATACAGGTATAGCAATCAGCCCCAGCATTTT | CASSEYRYSNQPQHF
TRBJ1-1 | NA | TRBV7-2 | many | TGTGCCAGCAGCGTTGTCATGAACACTGAAGCTTTCTTT | CASSVVMNTEAFF
TRBJ2-5 | NA | TRBV30 | NA | TGTGCCTGGAGTAACAGACGTCCGGAGACCCAGTACTTC | CAWSNRRPETQYF
TRBJ2-2 | NA | TRBV19 | NA | TGTGCCAGTAGGTTACAGGGATTCAACACCGGGGAGCTGTTTTTT | CASRLQGFNTGELFF
TRBJ2-7 | TRBD1 | TRBV28 | NA | TGTGCCAGCAGTTCGGGACAGGCCTACTACGAGCAGTACTTC | CASSSGQAYYEQYF
TRBJ2-5 | TRBD2 | TRBV12-3/TRBV12-4 | few | TGTGCCAGCAGCCCGGGACTAGCGGGGGGGACCCAGTACTTC | CASSPGLAGGTQYF
TRBJ1-5 | TRBD1 | TRBV19 | NA | TGTGCCAGCCGCCGAGGACAGGGAGGCAATCAGCCCCAGCATTTT | CASRRGQGGNQPQHF
TRBJ1-5 | TRBD1 | TRBV6-5 | NA | TGTGCCAGCAGGAAGGGGGACAGAAATCAGCCCCAGCATTTT | CASRKGDRNQPQHF
TRBJ1-4 | NA | TRBV5-4 | NA | TGTGCCAGCAGCTTCGGGGGGGCGGGGGAAAAACTGTTTTTT | CASSFGGAGEKLFF
TRBJ2-4 | TRBD1 | TRBV28 | few | TGTGCCAGCAGTTCTGGGACAGGGGGATACAAAAACATTCAGTACTTC | CASSSGTGGYKNIQYF
TRBJ1-3 | NA | TRBV27 | NA | TGTGCCAGCAGACCTACCTTTGGCCAGGACTCTGGAAACACCATATATTTT | CASRPTFGQDSGNTIYF
TRBJ2-5 | NA | TRBV4-1 | NA | TGCGCCAGCAGCCAAGATCGGGGTGAGCCCCGGTACTTC | CASSQDRGEPRYF
TRBJ1-1 | NA | TRBV7-9 | few | TGTGCCAGCAGCTTCCCAGGGACCCCGAACACTGAAGCTTTCTTT | CASSFPGTPNTEAFF
TRBJ1-2 | NA | TRBV18 | NA | TGTGCCAGCTCACCAGGTGGGCCTGGCTACACCTTC | CASSPGGPGYTF
TRBJ2-1 | TRBD2 | TRBV12-3/TRBV12-4 | NA | TGTGCCAGCAGCCCTAGCGGGAGGGCCTTTAATGAGCAGTTCTTC | CASSPSGRAFNEQFF
TRBJ2-3 | NA | TRBV7-6 | few | TGTGCCAGCAGCTTAGTAGGGTCAGATACGCAGTATTTT | CASSLVGSDTQYF
TRBJ1-1 | NA | TRBV9 | few | TGTGCCAGCAGCGTAGGTCAGGGGTCGGGGACTGAAGCTTTCTTT | CASSVGQGSGTEAFF
TRBJ2-5 | TRBD1 | TRBV14 | NA | TGTGCCAGCAGCCAAGAAGAGGGGGCCGCGGAGACCCAGTACTTC | CASSQEEGAAETQYF
TRBJ1-3 | NA | TRBV14 | NA | TGTGCCAGCAGCCCTGACAGGCGCACCATATATTTT | CASSPDRRTIYF
TRBJ1-6 | NA | TRBV5-1 | NA | TGCGCCAGCAGCTTCGCACAGAGCTCCTATAATTCACCCCTCCACTTT | CASSFAQSSYNSPLHF
TRBJ2-5 | NA | TRBV4-1 | NA | TGCGCCAGCAGACTGGGACCAGAAGAGACCCAGTACTTC | CASRLGPEETQYF
TRBJ1-4 | NA | TRBV20-1 | few | TGCAGTGCCCAATCGGGGGGACTGGAAAAACTGTTTTTT | CSAQSGGLEKLFF
TRBJ2-5 | NA | TRBV7-9 | NA | TGTGCCAGCAGCTTAGAGGGGTTGGATCGAGAGACCCAGTACTTC | CASSLEGLDRETQYF
TRBJ2-7 | TRBD2 | TRBV20-1 | few | TGCAGTGCTAGTCTACTAGCGGGAGCCGAGCAGTACTTC | CSASLLAGAEQYF
TRBJ2-7 | NA | TRBV4-1 | few | TGTGCCAGCAGCCAAGAGAACAGGGCCTACGAGCAGTACTTC | CASSQENRAYEQYF
TRBJ1-5 | NA | TRBV15 | few | TGTGCCACCAGCAGAGAAAGAGGGTTCGCGTGGCCCCAGCATTTT | CATSRERGFAWPQHF
TRBJ1-1 | TRBD1 | TRBV6-2/TRBV6-3 | NA | TGTGCCAGCAGCCGAAGACAGGGAAACGCTGAAGCTTTCTTT | CASSRRQGNAEAFF
TRBJ1-1 | NA | TRBV7-6 | many | TGTGCCAGCAGCCTGTCTGGGGCATGGAACACTGAAGCTTTCTTT | CASSLSGAWNTEAFF
TRBJ2-7 | NA | TRBV27 | NA | TGTGCCAGCAGACTACAAGATGTGCCGGGACGAAAGGGCCACGAGCAGTACTTC | CASRLQDVPGRKGHEQYF